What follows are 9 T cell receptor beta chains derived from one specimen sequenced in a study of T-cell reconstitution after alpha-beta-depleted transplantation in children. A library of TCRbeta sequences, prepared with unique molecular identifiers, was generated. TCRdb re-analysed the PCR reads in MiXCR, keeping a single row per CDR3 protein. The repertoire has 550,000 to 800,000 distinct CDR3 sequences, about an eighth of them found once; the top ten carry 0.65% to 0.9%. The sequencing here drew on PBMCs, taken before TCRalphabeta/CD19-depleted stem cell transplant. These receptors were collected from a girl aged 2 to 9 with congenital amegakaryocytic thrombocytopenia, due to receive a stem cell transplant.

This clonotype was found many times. The CDR3: CSAWGLAGRDEQYF. As DNA, the CDR3 is TGCAGTGCTTGGGGACTAGCGGGACGCGACGAGCAGTACTTC. The V gene is TRBV20-1, the J gene TRBJ2-7; 13 nucleotides match TRBD2. This CDR3 region has 14 residues. Trimming at V came to 5 bases and at J to 5 bases, leaving 6 bases not matched to a gene. The germline V gene encodes CDR1 DFQATT and CDR2 SNEGSKA (reference sequence).

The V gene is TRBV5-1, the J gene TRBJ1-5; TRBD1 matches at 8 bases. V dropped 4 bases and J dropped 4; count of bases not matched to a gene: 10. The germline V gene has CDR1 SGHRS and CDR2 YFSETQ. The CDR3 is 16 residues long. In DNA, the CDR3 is TGCGCCAGCAGCAAGGAACCTGGGACAGGTAATCAGCCCCAGCATTTT. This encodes CASSKEPGTGNQPQHF.

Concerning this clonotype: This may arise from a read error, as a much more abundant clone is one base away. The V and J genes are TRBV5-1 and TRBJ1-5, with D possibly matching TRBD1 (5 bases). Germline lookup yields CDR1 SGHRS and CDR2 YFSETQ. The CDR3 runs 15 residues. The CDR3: CACSLVTDSNQPQHF. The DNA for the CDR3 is TGCGCCTGCAGCTTGGTGACAGATAGCAATCAGCCCCAGCATTTT.

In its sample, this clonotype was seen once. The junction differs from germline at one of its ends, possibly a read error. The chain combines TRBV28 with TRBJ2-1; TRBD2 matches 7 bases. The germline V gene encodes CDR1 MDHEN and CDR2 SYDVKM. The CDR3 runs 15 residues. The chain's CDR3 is CASRQRDYPYNEQSF. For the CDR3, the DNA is TGTGCCAGCAGGCAAAGGGACTATCCCTACAATGAGCAGTCCTTC.

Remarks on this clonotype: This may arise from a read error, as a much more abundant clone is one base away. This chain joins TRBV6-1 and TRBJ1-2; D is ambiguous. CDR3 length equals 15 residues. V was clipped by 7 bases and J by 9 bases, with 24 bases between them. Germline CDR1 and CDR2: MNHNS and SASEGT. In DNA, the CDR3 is TGTGCCAGCACCAGCTCCGGGGAAGTAGGCCACTGCTACACCTTC. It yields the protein CASTSSGEVGHCYTF.

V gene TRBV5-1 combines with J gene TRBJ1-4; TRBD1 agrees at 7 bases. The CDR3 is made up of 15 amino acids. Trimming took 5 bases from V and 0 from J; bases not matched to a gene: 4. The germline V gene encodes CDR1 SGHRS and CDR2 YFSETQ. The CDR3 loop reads CASSTGDATNEKLFF. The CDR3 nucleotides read TGCGCCAGCAGTACAGGGGATGCAACTAATGAAAAACTGTTTTTT.

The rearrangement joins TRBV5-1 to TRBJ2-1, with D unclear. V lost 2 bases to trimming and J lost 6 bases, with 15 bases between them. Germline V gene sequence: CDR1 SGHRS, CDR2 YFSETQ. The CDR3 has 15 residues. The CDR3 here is CASSFGYLSSNEQFF. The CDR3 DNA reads TGCGCCAGCAGCTTTGGATACCTCAGCTCCAATGAGCAGTTCTTC.

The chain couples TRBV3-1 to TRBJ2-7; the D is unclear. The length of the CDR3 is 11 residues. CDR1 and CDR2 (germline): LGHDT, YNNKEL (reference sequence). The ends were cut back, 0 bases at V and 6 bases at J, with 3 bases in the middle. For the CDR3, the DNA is TGTGCCAGCAGCCAAGAGCTCGAGCAGTACTTC. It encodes CASSQELEQYF.

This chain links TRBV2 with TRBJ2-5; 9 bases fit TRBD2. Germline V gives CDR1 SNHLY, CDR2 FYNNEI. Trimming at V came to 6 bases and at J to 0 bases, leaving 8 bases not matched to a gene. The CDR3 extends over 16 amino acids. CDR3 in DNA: TGTGCCAGCAGGGATCTAGCGGGGCTGTACCAAGAGACCCAGTACTTC. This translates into CASRDLAGLYQETQYF.